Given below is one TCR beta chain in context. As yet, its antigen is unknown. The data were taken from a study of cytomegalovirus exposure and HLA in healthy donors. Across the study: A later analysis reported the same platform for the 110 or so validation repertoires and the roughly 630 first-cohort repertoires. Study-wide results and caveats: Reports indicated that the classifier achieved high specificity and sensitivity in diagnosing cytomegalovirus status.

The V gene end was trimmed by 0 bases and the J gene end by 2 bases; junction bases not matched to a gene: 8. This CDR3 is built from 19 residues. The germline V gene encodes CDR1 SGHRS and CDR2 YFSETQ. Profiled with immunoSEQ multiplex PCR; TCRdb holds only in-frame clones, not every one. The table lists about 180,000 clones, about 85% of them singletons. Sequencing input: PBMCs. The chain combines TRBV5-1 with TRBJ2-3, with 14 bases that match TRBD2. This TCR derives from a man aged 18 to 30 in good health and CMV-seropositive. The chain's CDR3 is CASSLEGLAGAYLTDTQYF. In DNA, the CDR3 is TGCGCCAGCAGCTTGGAGGGACTAGCGGGGGCCTACCTCACAGATACGCAGTATTTT.